Below, 32 T cell receptor beta chains from the same sample are listed, as sequenced in a study of T cell changes during pregnancy in multiple sclerosis. The table came from immunoSEQ multiplex PCR; TCRdb's copy has only in-frame clones and leaves some out. There are tens of thousands of clones in the sample; roughly 93% occur only once, and approximately 1.3% lies in the top ten. What was sequenced was PBMCs (not recorded whether the cells were cultured). The receptors stem from a female donor with multiple sclerosis, enrolled in a pregnancy study.

CDR3 sequence (DNA): TGTGCCAGCTCACCAGGGCAGGGCCTGGGGATATATAGCAATCAGCCCCAGCATTTT. Translation gives CASSPGQGLGIYSNQPQHF. The chain uses TRBV18 and TRBJ1-5, with D possibly being TRBD1 (5 bases). This CDR3 is built from 19 residues. V was trimmed by 2 bases and J by 0 bases, leaving 20 bases between them. Germline CDR1 is KGHSH and CDR2 is LQKENI.

The chain has TRBV6-1 and TRBJ2-3, with D possibly TRBD1 on 5 matching bases. Germline V gene data show CDR1 as MNHNS and CDR2 as SASEGT. The CDR3 runs 15 residues. Trimming took off 6 bases at V and 4 bases at J, with 17 bases between the two ends. The CDR3 sequence: CASSQGPLSADTQYF. DNA for the CDR3: TGTGCCAGCAGCCAGGGCCCCCTAAGCGCAGATACGCAGTATTTT.

The CDR3 loop reads CAWTVIPNYNEQFF. The CDR3 nucleotides read TGTGCCTGGACAGTCATTCCTAACTACAATGAGCAGTTCTTC. The genes are TRBV30 and TRBJ2-1, with D unclear. The CDR3 sequence is 14 residues long. Germline V CDR1 and CDR2: GTSNPN, SVGIG (reference sequence). V dropped 4 bases and J dropped 3 bases, with 13 bases sitting between them.

The chain recombines TRBV28 with TRBJ1-4; tentatively, D is TRBD1 (5 bases). With 2 bases removed from V and 17 bases from J, the gap between germline ends came to 24 bases. This CDR3 is 15 amino acids long. Germline V gene data show CDR1 as MDHEN and CDR2 as SYDVKM. Here the CDR3 reads CASSLQGQLGVGEFF. CDR3 sequence (DNA): TGTGCCAGCAGTTTACAAGGCCAGTTAGGGGTAGGTGAATTTTTT.

The genes are TRBV29-1 and TRBJ1-2; D is ambiguous. The germline V gene encodes CDR1 SQVTM and CDR2 ANQGSEA. Trimming took 0 bases from V and 7 from J, leaving 6 bases between them. The CDR3 is 11 residues long. For the CDR3, the DNA is TGCAGCGTTGAAGATCGGGGTGGCTACACCTTC. Translated: CSVEDRGGYTF.

The chain couples TRBV27 to TRBJ2-7; D is ambiguous. V lost 6 bases and J 0 bases, leaving 15 bases between the germline ends. This CDR3 contains 15 residues. CDR1 is MNHEY, CDR2 SMNVEV, per germline (reference sequence). The CDR3: CASSNPSRSSYEQYF. The DNA for the CDR3 is TGTGCCAGCAGCAATCCTTCCAGGAGCTCCTACGAGCAGTACTTC.

The rearrangement joins TRBV6-1 to TRBJ1-2, with D unclear. This CDR3 region has 13 residues. The germline V and J ends were trimmed by 9 bases and 3 bases, with 14 bases remaining between them. CDR1 is MNHNS, CDR2 SASEGT, per germline. CDR3 DNA sequence: TGTGCCAGTTCACCGGGAGAGCACTATGGCTACACCTTC. Protein product: CASSPGEHYGYTF.

The chain uses TRBV7-9 and TRBJ1-1; no clear D gene. The V end was cut by 2 bases, the J end by 9 bases, with 16 bases between. Germline assignment: CDR1 SEHNR and CDR2 FQNEAQ (reference sequence). The CDR3 extends over 14 amino acids. The CDR3 bases are TGTGCCAGCAGCTTACCTTCCCTGACTGTTAAAGCTTTCTTT. Translating gives CASSLPSLTVKAFF.

The chain has TRBV7-9 and TRBJ2-3, with TRBD2 matching 10 bases. This CDR3 region has 18 residues. V lost 0 bases to trimming and J lost 4 bases; unmatched junction nucleotides: 10. Per the germline V gene, CDR1 is SEHNR and CDR2 is FQNEAQ (reference sequence). The CDR3 DNA reads as TGTGCCAGCAGCTTAGCGAAAATAGCGGGAGGAAGGTCAGATACGCAGTATTTT. Protein: CASSLAKIAGGRSDTQYF.

The genes are TRBV19 and TRBJ1-3; the D gene is possibly TRBD1 (5 bases). This CDR3 spans 14 amino acids. Trimming took 8 bases from V and 0 from J, leaving 11 bases between them. CDR1 is LNHDA, CDR2 SQIVND, per germline (reference sequence). Written as DNA, the CDR3 is TGTGCCAGTGCGCGGGGGGGCTCTGGAAACACCATATATTTT. This encodes CASARGGSGNTIYF.

CDR3 region: CASSPGTTSTDTQYF. DNA of the CDR3: TGCGCCAGCAGCCCCGGGACTACTAGCACAGATACGCAGTATTTT. This sequence joins TRBV5-1 and TRBJ2-3; 7 bases align to TRBD2. Trimming removed 4 bases from V and 0 bases from J; junction bases left unmatched: 5. Germline loops: CDR1 SGHRS, CDR2 YFSETQ. CDR3 length equals 15 residues.

V is TRBV2 and J is TRBJ1-1, with D hard to call. Germline V gene sequence: CDR1 SNHLY, CDR2 FYNNEI. Trimming cost V 6 bases and J 0 bases, with 11 bases left between them. The CDR3 has 14 residues. CDR3: CASSLLTVNTEAFF. In nucleotides, the CDR3 is TGTGCCAGCAGCCTACTGACGGTGAACACTGAAGCTTTCTTT.

The chain uses TRBV7-2 and TRBJ1-5; D is ambiguous. The length of the CDR3 is 13 residues. Trimming left V 5 bases short and J 0 bases short, with 5 bases between. The germline gives CDR1 SGHTA, CDR2 FQGNSA. The CDR3 bases are TGTGCCAGCAGCATAAATAGCAATCAGCCCCAGCATTTT. The encoded protein is CASSINSNQPQHF.

The gene calls are TRBV19 and TRBJ2-7; D not resolved. Per germline, CDR1 LNHDA and CDR2 SQIVND (reference sequence). The length of the CDR3 is 12 residues. V shed 9 bases and J shed 5 bases, with 14 bases lying between them. CDR3 sequence (DNA): TGTGCCAGCTCAGGACCATCCCACGAGCAGTACTTC. It codes for CASSGPSHEQYF.

This chain joins TRBV5-1 and TRBJ1-2, with 9 bases matching TRBD1. V lost 1 base and J lost 2; bases outside the gene matches: 9. The CDR3 extends over 17 amino acids. Per germline, CDR1 SGHRS and CDR2 YFSETQ. The CDR3 protein is CASSLNLGQGKNYGYTF. In DNA form, the CDR3 reads TGCGCCAGCAGCTTGAATTTAGGACAGGGGAAGAACTATGGCTACACCTTC.

V usage is TRBV6-5 and J usage is TRBJ2-7; 8 bases line up with TRBD1. The trim removed 7 bases at V and 6 bases at J, leaving 11 bases unmatched. The CDR3 spans 14 residues. Germline CDR1 and CDR2: MNHEY and SVGAGI. This CDR3 is CASTPTGVFGEQYF. DNA of the CDR3: TGTGCCAGCACCCCGACAGGGGTTTTCGGCGAGCAGTACTTC.

This clone came up once. This chain connects TRBV30 to TRBJ2-5; 12 bases align to TRBD2. The CDR3 is 16 residues long. Germline V gene lookup returns CDR1 GTSNPN and CDR2 SVGIG (reference sequence). V was pared by 4 bases and J by 0 bases, with 6 bases of the junction left unmatched. CDR3 region: CAWIPLAGGYQETQYF. DNA of the CDR3: TGTGCCTGGATCCCTCTAGCGGGAGGGTACCAAGAGACCCAGTACTTC.

The chain uses TRBV4-2 and TRBJ2-2, with TRBD2 matching 9 bases. In germline, CDR1 is LGHNA, CDR2 YNFKEQ. V dropped 1 base and J dropped 4; count of bases not matched to a gene: 10. CDR3 length: 18 amino acids. The CDR3 DNA reads as TGTGCCAGCAGCCAAGTTTCTCGGCTAGCGGGATCCACCGGGGAGCTGTTTTTT. It yields the protein CASSQVSRLAGSTGELFF.

This clone came up once. This chain links TRBV5-4 with TRBJ1-3; unclear D gene. With 4 bases removed from V and 3 bases from J, the gap between germline ends came to 8 bases. The V gene's germline CDR1 is SGHNT and CDR2 YYREEE (reference sequence). The CDR3 sequence is 13 residues long. The CDR3 DNA reads TGTGCCAGCAGCCGTGTAGGTGGAAACACCATATATTTT. It yields the protein CASSRVGGNTIYF.

The chain links TRBV5-1 to TRBJ2-7; D is possibly TRBD1 or TRBD2 (5 bases each). V gave up 4 bases and J gave up 5 bases, with 7 bases separating them. Germline lookup yields CDR1 SGHRS and CDR2 YFSETQ. CDR3 size: 11 residues. The CDR3 DNA is TGCGCCAGCAGCGGGGGACACGAGCAGTACTTC. It is translated as CASSGGHEQYF.

The chain links TRBV27 to TRBJ2-1, with D possibly being TRBD1 (6 bases). Germline lookup yields CDR1 MNHEY and CDR2 SMNVEV (reference sequence). V shed 3 bases and J shed 7 bases, with 7 bases lying between them. The CDR3 is 12 amino acids. CDR3 DNA sequence: TGTGCCAGCAGTTTTCAGGGGAATGAGCAGTTCTTC. Translating gives CASSFQGNEQFF.

The gene calls are TRBV19 and TRBJ2-3, with 15 bases identical to TRBD2. After removal of 3 bases from V and 6 bases from J, the junction contained 4 bases not matched to a gene. This CDR3 is built from 16 residues. Per the germline V gene, CDR1 is LNHDA and CDR2 is SQIVND (reference sequence). CDR3 nucleotide sequence: TGTGCCAGTAGTATGGCCGGGACTAGCGGGAGGGATACGCAGTATTTT. It encodes CASSMAGTSGRDTQYF.

The chain uses TRBV11-3 and TRBJ2-1; 10 nucleotides match TRBD2. Unmatched junction bases numbered 5, after V lost 5 bases and J lost 4 bases. The CDR3 spans 15 residues. The germline gives CDR1 SGHNT, CDR2 YENEEA. The CDR3 DNA reads as TGTGCCAGCAGCCCGGGACTAGCGCCTTACAATGAGCAGTTCTTC. This sequence encodes CASSPGLAPYNEQFF.

The rearrangement joins TRBV19 to TRBJ2-7; TRBD2 is a possible D gene (6 bases). V dropped 6 bases and J dropped 4 bases, with 10 bases sitting between them. CDR1 and CDR2 from the germline V gene are LNHDA and SQIVND (reference sequence). The CDR3 loop spans 12 amino acids. Here the CDR3 DNA reads TGTGCCAGTAGCGGAGCGGGTTACGAGCAGTACTTC. It translates to CASSGAGYEQYF.

The chain uses TRBV5-1 and TRBJ2-7, with D perhaps matching TRBD2 (6 bases). Trimming removed 0 bases from V and 2 bases from J, with 9 bases in between. CDR1 is SGHRS and CDR2 is YFSETQ in the germline V gene. The CDR3 totals 14 residues. The CDR3 loop reads CASSLVGRTYEQYF. DNA for the CDR3: TGCGCCAGCAGCTTGGTAGGGAGGACCTACGAGCAGTACTTC.

V and J are TRBV11-2 and TRBJ2-7; the D gene is possibly TRBD1 (7 bases). This CDR3 contains 15 residues. The germline CDR1 and CDR2 sequences are SGHAT and FQNNGV. Trimming took off 0 bases at V and 6 bases at J, with 15 bases between the two ends. The CDR3 region is CASSLDWQGEAEQYF. The CDR3 DNA follows: TGTGCCAGCAGCTTAGATTGGCAGGGGGAGGCCGAGCAGTACTTC.

The genes are TRBV6-1 and TRBJ2-7; D uncertain. With 2 bases removed from V and 5 bases from J, the gap between germline ends came to 7 bases. CDR1 MNHNS and CDR2 SASEGT come from the germline V gene. This CDR3 region has 12 residues. The chain's CDR3 is CASSEWWDEQYF. The CDR3 bases are TGTGCCAGCAGTGAATGGTGGGACGAGCAGTACTTC.

There are a few counts of this clone. This sequence joins TRBV10-3 and TRBJ2-7, with 10 bases fitting TRBD1. Germline V gene lookup returns CDR1 ENHRY and CDR2 SYGVKD. The CDR3 runs to 14 residues. The V segment lost 6 bases and the J segment 4 bases; nucleotides outside the gene matches: 6. CDR3: CAIRHRDRGYEQYF. The CDR3 nucleotides read TGTGCCATCAGACACCGGGACAGGGGTTACGAGCAGTACTTC.

This clone occurred once. V gene TRBV27 combines with J gene TRBJ2-3; 8 bases fit TRBD2. The CDR3 length is 14 residues. With V trimmed by 0 bases and J by 6 bases, 2 bases remained unmatched. Germline V gene data show CDR1 as MNHEY and CDR2 as SMNVEV (reference sequence). As DNA, the CDR3 is TGTGCCAGCAGTTTATCTAGCGGGATTGATACGCAGTATTTT. It specifies CASSLSSGIDTQYF.

The chain uses TRBV21-1 and TRBJ1-3. TRBV21-1 is recorded as a pseudogene. The CDR3 loop spans 16 amino acids. The DNA for the CDR3 is TGTGCCAGCAGCAAGCGTGGGGGACTGAGAGGAAACACCATATATTTT. Amino acids: CASSKRGGLRGNTIYF.

The rearrangement joins TRBV21-1 to TRBJ2-4; the DNA was not compared with TRBD2, the D call given in the table. TRBV21-1 is a listed pseudogene. There are 15 residues in the CDR3. CDR3 protein: CASSRHGIGKNIQYF. As DNA, the CDR3 is TGTGCCAGCAGCAGGCACGGGATCGGCAAAAACATTCAGTACTTC.

The rearrangement joins TRBV27 to TRBJ2-1; TRBD2 matches at 13 bases. Trimming took 5 bases from V and 8 from J; bases not matched to a gene: 6. Germline CDR1 reads MNHEY; CDR2 reads SMNVEV (reference sequence). The CDR3 sequence is 15 residues long. For the CDR3, the DNA is TGTGCCAGCAGTCCACTAGCGGGAGGGTTAGATGAGCAGTTCTTC. Translating gives CASSPLAGGLDEQFF.